A selection of T cell receptor beta chains follows, all from one sample in a study of T cells in narcolepsy. Produced via immunoSEQ multiplex PCR; TCRdb's table is partial and in-frame only. The data show around 42,000 clones, with 88% seen just once and over 1% held by the top ten. Sequenced: CD45RA- memory CD4+ T cells from PBMCs. The origin of the receptors is a human donor with narcolepsy. Both conserved end residues are part of each CDR3. The D gene is left open where the match is weak.

J gene: TRBJ2-3
D gene: TRBD1
V gene: TRBV5-1
CDR3 DNA: TGCGCCAGCAGCTTGGCTGTCTTGCCAGGGGGCAGAGATACGCAGTATTTT
CDR3 protein: CASSLAVLPGGRDTQYF

J gene: TRBJ2-2
D gene: TRBD2
V gene: TRBV27
CDR3 DNA: TGTGCCAGCAGTTTTTTGGGACTAGGAATGGGCGGGGAGCTGTTTTTT
CDR3 protein: CASSFLGLGMGGELFF

J gene: TRBJ2-7
D gene: -
V gene: TRBV7-2
CDR3 DNA: TGTGCCAGCAGCGTAATGAGAGAGGTTTCCCACGAGCAGTACTTC
CDR3 protein: CASSVMREVSHEQYF

J gene: TRBJ2-2
D gene: -
V gene: TRBV7-6
CDR3 DNA: TGTGCCAGCAGCTTAGACGCAAACACCGGGGAGCTGTTTTTT
CDR3 protein: CASSLDANTGELFF

J gene: TRBJ1-5
D gene: TRBD1
V gene: TRBV6-5
CDR3 DNA: TGTGCCAGCAGACAGGGGGCGCAGGGGAATCAGCCCCAGCATTTT
CDR3 protein: CASRQGAQGNQPQHF

J gene: TRBJ2-3
D gene: TRBD1
V gene: TRBV15
CDR3 DNA: TGTGCCACCAGTACAGGGGGGACAGATACGCAGTATTTT
CDR3 protein: CATSTGGTDTQYF

J gene: TRBJ1-3
D gene: -
V gene: TRBV6-6
CDR3 DNA: TGTGCCAGCAGTTACTCCGCCGGATCCGCCATATATTTT
CDR3 protein: CASSYSAGSAIYF

J gene: TRBJ2-7
D gene: -
V gene: TRBV25-1
CDR3 DNA: TGTGCCAGAGGGTTACCCCCTTACGAGCAGTACTTC
CDR3 protein: CARGLPPYEQYF

J gene: TRBJ1-6
D gene: -
V gene: TRBV27
CDR3 DNA: TGTGCCAGCAGGTTAGCGGGGCGGGTTAATTCACCCCTCCACTTT
CDR3 protein: CASRLAGRVNSPLHF

J gene: TRBJ2-5
D gene: TRBD2
V gene: TRBV5-5
CDR3 DNA: TGTGCCAGCAGCCGGGCCCCTAGCGGGAGGGAGGGGCAGTACTTC
CDR3 protein: CASSRAPSGREGQYF

J gene: TRBJ2-3
D gene: -
V gene: TRBV4-2
CDR3 DNA: TGTGCCAGCAGCCAAGAAGATGCTCGCCCTACGCAGTATTTT
CDR3 protein: CASSQEDARPTQYF